This TCR beta chain was sequenced for a study of cytomegalovirus exposure and HLA in healthy donors. Study-wide points: Rarity held for most TCR sequences, but there were some public TCRs that occurred in many donors.

In the PCR, 60 Vbeta and 13 Jbeta primers were used. The method was immunoSEQ multiplex PCR; TCRdb's version includes in-frame clones alone and lacks a portion of them. The sample records about 78,000 clones, 75% to 85% being singletons. Germline values: CDR1 LNHDA, CDR2 SQIVND (reference sequence). This CDR3 has 16 amino acids. J lost 4 bases, V lost 7 bases, and 5 bases had no gene match. Of note for this clone: The antigen remains undetermined.

This rearrangement joins TRBV19 to TRBJ2-1, with 15 bases that match TRBD2. This clonotype was obtained from a man aged 45-60 years in good health and CMV-seropositive. The material sequenced was PBMCs. CDR3 region: CASTPGLAGGYNEQFF. Here the CDR3 DNA reads TGTGCCAGTACCCCTGGACTAGCGGGAGGGTACAATGAGCAGTTCTTC.